This passage covers 27 T cell receptor beta chains from one sample sequenced in a study of shared clonotypes between healthy human individuals. Clones were sequenced by immunoSEQ multiplex PCR, and TCRdb holds only the in-frame ones, with some missing. The table shows a few hundred thousand clones, with 70% to 80% occurring only once. Sequencing input: PBMCs. The receptors originated from a woman aged 40 to 50 in good health. Some clones in this sample may be carry-over from other donors' samples.

The chain uses TRBV29-1 and TRBJ1-2, with D possibly matching TRBD1 (6 bases). This CDR3 comprises 14 residues. Trimming removed 4 bases from V and 5 bases from J, with 17 bases in between. Germline CDR1 and CDR2: SQVTM and ANQGSEA. The CDR3: CSVGSQGGVYGYTF. DNA for the CDR3: TGCAGCGTTGGATCACAGGGTGGAGTTTATGGCTACACCTTC.

The chain carries TRBV7-2 and TRBJ1-6, with 8 nucleotides matching TRBD1. With 4 bases clipped from V and 7 bases from J, the junction kept 6 bases outside the gene matches. Per germline, CDR1 SGHTA and CDR2 FQGNSA. This CDR3 spans 15 amino acids. This CDR3 reads CASSSRQGWNSPLHF. CDR3 nucleotides: TGTGCCAGCAGCTCAAGACAGGGGTGGAATTCACCCCTCCACTTT.

This clone turned up a few times. The chain links TRBV2 to TRBJ1-1, with no clear D. Germline-derived CDR1 and CDR2 are SNHLY and FYNNEI. V lost 0 bases to trimming and J lost 6 bases, with 11 bases between them. This CDR3 region has 14 residues. CDR3 in amino acids: CASSEATEVAEAFF. CDR3 DNA: TGTGCCAGCAGTGAAGCTACGGAGGTTGCTGAAGCTTTCTTT.

This clone was seen a single time. The J gene is TRBJ2-7, the V gene TRBV6-5, with D unclear. Trimming pared 0 bases from V and 2 bases from J, leaving 11 bases between. The CDR3 has 15 residues. The germline CDR1 and CDR2 sequences are MNHEY and SVGAGI. The CDR3 DNA follows: TGTGCCAGCAGTTACTCGGCGACCTTTACCTACGAGCAGTACTTC. It specifies CASSYSATFTYEQYF.

The DNA for the CDR3 is TGTGCCAGCAGCATTGTTGATGAGCAGTTCTTC. Translation: CASSIVDEQFF. The rearrangement links TRBV6-6 to TRBJ2-1; no clear D gene. Trimming left V 6 bases short and J 8 bases short, with 8 bases between. CDR1 and CDR2 from the germline V gene are MNHNY and SVGAGI (reference sequence). The CDR3 extends over 11 amino acids.

Only a few counts were recorded for this clone. This sequence joins TRBV6-5 and TRBJ1-5; 7 nucleotides line up with TRBD1. V shed 0 bases, J shed 2 bases, and the junction held 1 base outside the gene matches. This CDR3 region has 15 residues. The V gene's germline CDR1 is MNHEY and CDR2 SVGAGI. As DNA, the CDR3 is TGTGCCAGCAGTTACTCCGGGACAGGCAATCAGCCCCAGCATTTT. It is translated as CASSYSGTGNQPQHF.

This clone occurred many times. The V and J genes are TRBV27 and TRBJ2-1; TRBD2 agrees at 11 bases. The germline V gene has CDR1 MNHEY and CDR2 SMNVEV (reference sequence). V lost 1 base, J lost 8 bases, and 4 bases stayed unmatched. The CDR3 sequence is 15 residues long. The CDR3 DNA follows: TGTGCCAGCAGTTTATTAACTAGCGGGAGTCATGAGCAGTTCTTC. This codes for CASSLLTSGSHEQFF.

The CDR3 loop is CASQNTPGTNYEQYF. CDR3 sequence (DNA): TGTGCCAGCCAAAATACGCCCGGGACTAACTACGAGCAGTACTTC. The J gene is TRBJ2-7, the V gene TRBV5-4, with TRBD2 matching over 7 bases. Germline values: CDR1 SGHNT, CDR2 YYREEE (reference sequence). V lost 7 bases to trimming and J lost 3 bases; unmatched junction nucleotides: 13. The CDR3 consists of 15 residues.

This clone turned up a few times. Within the sample, other DNA sequences also encode this same CDR3. The chain uses TRBV28 and TRBJ2-7, with TRBD1 matching over 9 bases. CDR1 and CDR2 (germline): MDHEN, SYDVKM. This CDR3 has 14 amino acids. The ends lost 3 bases at V and 4 bases at J; junction bases unmatched: 4. Here the CDR3 reads CASSLSQGAYEQYF. Here the CDR3 DNA reads TGTGCCAGCAGTTTGTCACAGGGGGCGTACGAGCAGTACTTC.

This sequence joins TRBV11-2 and TRBJ2-3; TRBD1 matches 7 bases. The CDR3 is 13 amino acids. The germline V gene encodes CDR1 SGHAT and CDR2 FQNNGV. V lost 4 bases, J lost 6 bases, and 4 bases stayed unmatched. DNA for the CDR3: TGTGCCAGCAGCTGGACAGGAGGTGATACGCAGTATTTT. This gives the protein CASSWTGGDTQYF.

With respect to this clone: A far larger clone is only one base removed, so a read error is likely. V is TRBV30 and J is TRBJ1-4, with D perhaps matching TRBD1 (5 bases). Germline V gene sequence: CDR1 GTSNPN, CDR2 SVGIG (reference sequence). This CDR3 has 14 residues. The CDR3 sequence is CAWGGPTTNERLFF. Written as DNA, the CDR3 is TGTGCCTGGGGGGGACCCACAACTAATGAAAGACTGTTTTTT.

V usage is TRBV28 and J usage is TRBJ2-7, with a possible D match to TRBD1 (5 bases). This CDR3 spans 15 amino acids. Trimming cost V 5 bases and J 5 bases, with 19 bases left between them. Germline CDR1 and CDR2: MDHEN and SYDVKM. This chain's CDR3 is CASSKTPAGMNEQYF. The DNA for the CDR3 is TGTGCCAGCAGTAAAACCCCGGCAGGGATGAACGAGCAGTACTTC. Full variable domain (rest looked up from reference TRBV28 and TRBJ2-7): DVKVTQSSRYLVKRTGEKVFLECVQDMDHENMFWYRQDPGLGLRLIYFSYDVKMKEKGDIPEGYSVSREKKERFSLILESASTNQTSMYLCASSKTPAGMNEQYFGPGTRLTVT.

The J gene is TRBJ2-5, the V gene TRBV11-2, with D perhaps matching TRBD1 (5 bases). V lost 3 bases and J 2 bases, leaving 13 bases between the germline ends. Germline V CDR1 and CDR2: SGHAT, FQNNGV. CDR3 length: 15 amino acids. The CDR3 DNA sequence: TGTGCCAGCAGCTTTAATTCAGGGAATCAAGAGACCCAGTACTTC. This encodes CASSFNSGNQETQYF.

The chain uses TRBV27 and TRBJ2-7, with D tentatively TRBD2 (5 bases). This CDR3 is built from 13 residues. Trimming took off 7 bases at V and 4 bases at J, with 14 bases between the two ends. Germline V gene data show CDR1 as MNHEY and CDR2 as SMNVEV (reference sequence). In DNA, the CDR3 is TGTGCCAGCAAGGAGGCAAGCGGATACGAGCAGTACTTC. Amino acids: CASKEASGYEQYF.

The rearrangement links TRBV6-6 to TRBJ2-7; a possible D gene is TRBD2 (5 bases). Germline V gene lookup returns CDR1 MNHNY and CDR2 SVGAGI (reference sequence). This CDR3 is built from 13 residues. Trimming took 4 bases from V and 3 from J, leaving 10 bases between them. Here the CDR3 DNA reads TGTGCCAGCAGTTTCCGGGAAGTCTACGAGCAGTACTTC. It specifies CASSFREVYEQYF.

A remark on this clone: The junction departs from germline at one end; a sequencing error may be responsible. V and J are TRBV7-7 and TRBJ2-5, with D possibly matching TRBD1 (6 bases). This CDR3 contains 13 residues. Per germline, CDR1 SSHAT and CDR2 FNYEAQ (reference sequence). Here the CDR3 reads CASSLGTWETQYF. The CDR3 DNA reads TGTGCTAGCAGCTTAGGGACATGGGAGACCCAGTACTTC. The full variable domain, in which reference TRBV7-7 and TRBJ2-5 provide the parts outside the CDR3, is GAGVSQSPRYKVTKRGQDVTLRCDPISSHATLYWYQQALGQGPEFLTYFNYEAQPDKSGLPSDRFSAERPEGSISTLTIQRTEQRDSAMYRCASSLGTWETQYFGPGTRLLVL.

This clone was recorded at least ten times. V gene TRBV2 combines with J gene TRBJ2-1; possibly TRBD1 or TRBD2 for D (7 bases each). CDR3 length: 14 residues. The germline V gene has CDR1 SNHLY and CDR2 FYNNEI. V was shortened by 7 bases and J by 5 bases, with 15 bases between the two germline ends. This chain's CDR3 is CASTPGGGDNEQFF. The CDR3 nucleotides are TGTGCCAGCACCCCAGGGGGAGGGGACAATGAGCAGTTCTTC.

This clone was counted at least ten times. This chain joins TRBV7-2 and TRBJ1-5; a possible D gene is TRBD1 (5 bases). Trimming took off 2 bases at V and 0 bases at J, with 14 bases between the two ends. CDR1 SGHTA and CDR2 FQGNSA come from the germline V gene. This CDR3 has 17 amino acids. CDR3 DNA: TGTGCCAGCAGCTTACGGTCAGGGCCCTATAGCAATCAGCCCCAGCATTTT. This encodes CASSLRSGPYSNQPQHF. The whole variable domain, remainder taken from reference TRBV7-2 and TRBJ1-5, is GAGVSQSPSNKVTEKGKDVELRCDPISGHTALYWYRQSLGQGLEFLIYFQGNSAPDKSGLPSDRFSAERTGGSVSTLTIQRTQQEDSAVYLCASSLRSGPYSNQPQHFGDGTRLSIL.

This chain links TRBV9 with TRBJ2-3; TRBD2 matches at 13 bases. With 3 bases clipped from V and 5 bases from J, the junction kept 12 bases outside the gene matches. In germline, CDR1 is SGDLS, CDR2 YYNGEE. The CDR3 length is 18 residues. CDR3 DNA sequence: TGTGCCAGCAGCGCCCATCCGAGTACTAGCGGGAGGGAAGATACGCAGTATTTT. Translated, it gives CASSAHPSTSGREDTQYF.

V is TRBV14 and J is TRBJ2-7; possibly TRBD2 for D (7 bases). The CDR3 sequence is 14 residues long. Trimming left V 1 base short and J 6 bases short, with 13 bases between. The germline gives CDR1 SGHDN, CDR2 FVKESK. CDR3: CASSQVGGPGEQYF. The CDR3 nucleotides read TGTGCCAGCAGCCAAGTCGGGGGGCCGGGCGAGCAGTACTTC.

V is TRBV15 and J is TRBJ1-4; 9 bases match TRBD1. Germline V CDR1 and CDR2: LNHNV, YYDKDF (reference sequence). The CDR3 totals 17 residues. Trimming cost V 4 bases and J 9 bases; bases outside gene matches: 15. CDR3 residues: CATSTYGDWTGAQKLFF. DNA of the CDR3: TGTGCCACCAGCACTTATGGGGATTGGACAGGGGCGCAAAAACTGTTTTTT.

The gene calls are TRBV4-1 and TRBJ2-5; TRBD2 matches 7 bases. V lost 1 base, J lost 4 bases, and 6 bases stayed unmatched. There are 15 residues in the CDR3. Germline loops: CDR1 MGHRA, CDR2 YSYEKL. The CDR3 is CASSQVRGGAETQYF. The CDR3 bases are TGCGCCAGCAGCCAAGTGCGGGGAGGGGCAGAGACCCAGTACTTC.

On this clone itself: One end of the junction is discordant with germline, which a read error may explain. V gene TRBV28 combines with J gene TRBJ2-7; D is possibly TRBD2 (6 bases). This CDR3 region has 14 residues. Germline V CDR1 and CDR2: MDHEN, SYDVKM. The CDR3 region has the DNA TGCGCCAGCAGCCAATTTGCGGGGCCCTACGAGCAGTACTTC. As protein: CASSQFAGPYEQYF.

The chain carries TRBV28 and TRBJ2-1; no reliable D call. Trimming removed 3 bases from V and 1 base from J, with 7 bases in between. The CDR3 is 14 amino acids. Germline V gene sequence: CDR1 MDHEN, CDR2 SYDVKM. Written as DNA, the CDR3 is TGTGCCAGCAGTTTCGGCCGGTCCTACAATGAGCAGTTCTTC. This encodes CASSFGRSYNEQFF.

V is TRBV7-8 and J is TRBJ1-5, with TRBD1 matching over 9 bases. Losses at the gene ends were 5 bases for V and 9 bases for J; bases not matched to a gene: 14. This CDR3 region has 16 residues. CDR1 is SGHVS and CDR2 is FQNEAQ in the germline V gene. The CDR3 coding sequence is TGTGCCAGCAGCGGTCCGGGACAGGGCCGTGGAGGGCCCCAGCATTTT. Translated, it gives CASSGPGQGRGGPQHF.

The rearrangement uses TRBV7-9 and TRBJ2-7, with 7 nucleotides matching TRBD2. This CDR3 spans 18 amino acids. Germline-derived CDR1 and CDR2 are SEHNR and FQNEAQ (reference sequence). Germline trimming cut 4 bases from V and 4 bases from J; bases unmatched to any gene: 19. The chain's CDR3 is CASSSSLGGRGEGYEQYF. The CDR3 DNA is TGTGCCAGCAGCTCCTCTCTGGGGGGGAGAGGGGAGGGGTACGAGCAGTACTTC.

V gene TRBV27 combines with J gene TRBJ2-7, with 7 bases matching TRBD1. CDR1 and CDR2 from the germline V gene are MNHEY and SMNVEV (reference sequence). This CDR3 region has 14 residues. Trimming at V came to 5 bases and at J to 0 bases, leaving 4 bases not matched to a gene. The DNA of the CDR3 is TGTGCCAGCAGTGTTGACAGGGCCTCCTACGAGCAGTACTTC. Protein product: CASSVDRASYEQYF.